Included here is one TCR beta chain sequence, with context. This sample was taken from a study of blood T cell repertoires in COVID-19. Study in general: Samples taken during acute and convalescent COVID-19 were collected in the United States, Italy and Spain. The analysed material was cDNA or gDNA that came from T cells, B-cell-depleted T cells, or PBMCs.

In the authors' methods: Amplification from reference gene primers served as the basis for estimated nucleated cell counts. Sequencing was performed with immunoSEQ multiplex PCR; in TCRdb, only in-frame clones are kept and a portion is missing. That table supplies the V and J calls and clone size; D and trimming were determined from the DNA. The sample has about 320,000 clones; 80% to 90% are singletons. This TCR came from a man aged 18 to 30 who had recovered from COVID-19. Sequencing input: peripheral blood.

The CDR3 region has the DNA TGTGCCAGCAGCTTAGAACGTCCCAGGGGGCCCTTCCAAGAGACCCAGTACTTC. It encodes CASSLERPRGPFQETQYF. The chain is built from TRBV7-9 and TRBJ2-5, with 8 bases identical to TRBD1. Trimming took 1 base from V and 1 from J; bases not matched to a gene: 11. CDR3 length: 18 amino acids. The germline CDR1 and CDR2 sequences are SEHNR and FQNEAQ (reference sequence). The entire variable domain, with the rest obtained from reference TRBV7-9 and TRBJ2-5, is as follows: DTGVSQNPRHKITKRGQNVTFRCDPISEHNRLYWYRQTLGQGPEFLTYFQNEAQLEKSRLLSDRFSAERPKGSFSTLEIQRTEQGDSAMYLCASSLERPRGPFQETQYFGPGTRLLVL.